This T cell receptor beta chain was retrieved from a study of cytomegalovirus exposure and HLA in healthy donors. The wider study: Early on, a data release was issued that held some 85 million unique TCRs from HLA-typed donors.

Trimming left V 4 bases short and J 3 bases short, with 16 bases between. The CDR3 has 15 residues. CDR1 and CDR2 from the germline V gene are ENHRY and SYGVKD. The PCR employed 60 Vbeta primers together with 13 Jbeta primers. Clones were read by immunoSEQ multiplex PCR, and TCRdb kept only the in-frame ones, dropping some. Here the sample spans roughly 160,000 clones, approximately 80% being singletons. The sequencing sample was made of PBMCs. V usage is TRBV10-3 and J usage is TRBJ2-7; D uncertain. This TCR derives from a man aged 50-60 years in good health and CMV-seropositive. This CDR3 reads CAISGGRGIVYEQYF. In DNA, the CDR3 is TGTGCCATCAGTGGAGGCCGCGGAATTGTCTACGAGCAGTACTTC.